This entry lists 3 T cell receptor beta chains sequenced from one sample in a study of regulatory T cells in long-lasting Graves disease. Time point specified: newly diagnosed GD, antithyroid drugs for less than 3 months. Generation of the TCR library employed RNA extracted from PBMCs. Relying on iRepertoire HTBI primers and Arm-PCR of CDR3 regions, the team built TCR beta libraries. MiXCR was run by TCRdb on the multiplex PCR reads, yielding one entry per CDR3 protein. The profile shows 400,000 to 550,000 distinct CDR3 sequences, about a sixth of them singletons. This sample also appeared in a second study, on T cells in Graves' hyperthyroidism and ophthalmopathy.

The sequences come from peripheral blood mononuclear cells (PBMCs), collected at new diagnosis, from a patient treated with antithyroid drugs. The receptors stem from a woman in her 30s with Graves disease.

This clonotype was seen at least ten times. The CDR3 loop is CASGSHSRYEVEQYF. Here the CDR3 DNA reads TGTGCCAGCGGCTCCCACAGCAGGTACGAGGTCGAGCAGTACTTC. This sequence joins TRBV6-2 or TRBV6-3 and TRBJ2-7, with D unclear. CDR3 length: 15 residues. Trimming left V 8 bases short and J 6 bases short, with 23 bases between. Per germline, CDR1 MNHEY and CDR2 SVGEGT.

This rearrangement joins TRBV6-2 or TRBV6-3 to TRBJ1-1; 7 nucleotides match TRBD1. Germline CDR1 MNHEY, CDR2 SVGEGT. J gave up 3 bases and V 5 bases, and 3 bases lay outside the gene matches. The CDR3 runs to 13 residues. The CDR3 spells CASSRGTDTEAFF. The CDR3 bases are TGTGCCAGCAGTCGCGGGACAGACACTGAAGCTTTCTTT.

The chain has TRBV6-1 and TRBJ2-7; D is tentatively TRBD1 or TRBD2 (6 bases each). The CDR3 covers 13 residues. Trimming pared 8 bases from V and 2 bases from J, leaving 13 bases between. CDR1 is MNHNS and CDR2 is SASEGT in the germline V gene. CDR3 in amino acids: CASQRGGPYEQYF. The DNA for the CDR3 is TGTGCCAGCCAAAGAGGGGGGCCCTACGAGCAGTACTTC.